This is a list of T cell receptor beta chains from one sample in a study of radiotherapy plus CTLA-4 blockade in lung cancer. Profiling relied on immunoSEQ multiplex PCR, and the TCRdb table lists in-frame clones only, not all of them. The sample includes about 85,000 clones, about 86% of them seen just once. The sequenced sample was peripheral blood, obtained from a patient treated with radiotherapy plus ipilimumab. Receptors were obtained from a human donor with non-small cell lung cancer who had a partial response to radiotherapy plus ipilimumab. CDR3s include the opening cysteine and the closing phenylalanine or tryptophan. Each record gives: V gene, clone size, J gene, D gene, CDR3 DNA, CDR3 protein. A D gene is named only where the DNA matches it firmly. Not every row has a clone size; where given, it reads once, few, many or a size class.

TRBV28	-	TRBJ2-3	-	TGTGCCAGCAGCCCGAACAGTGCAGTGAGCACAGATACGCAGTATTTT	CASSPNSAVSTDTQYF
TRBV30	-	TRBJ2-1	-	TGTGCCTGGACCTTAGGCGGGAAAACCTACAATGAGCAGTTCTTC	CAWTLGGKTYNEQFF
TRBV5-1	-	TRBJ1-4	TRBD1	TGCGCCAGCAGCTTGGGCCAGGGGGTTCTTAATGAAAAACTGTTTTTT	CASSLGQGVLNEKLFF
TRBV9	-	TRBJ1-5	TRBD1	TGTGCCAGCAGCGCCGGGACAGGGAGTCAGCCCCAGCATTTT	CASSAGTGSQPQHF
TRBV11-2	-	TRBJ2-6	-	TGTGCCAGCAGCAAGGGCCCGGGGTACTCTGGGGCCAACGTCCTGACTTTC	CASSKGPGYSGANVLTF
TRBV7-8	-	TRBJ2-1	TRBD2	TGTGCCAGCAGTTCCGGGACTAGCGGGAGGGCCTTCAATGAGCAGTTCTTC	CASSSGTSGRAFNEQFF
TRBV5-1	-	TRBJ1-6	TRBD1	TGCGCCAGCAGCATCCAAGGGACAGGTCTTGAAACCCTCCACTTT	CASSIQGTGLETLHF
TRBV18	-	TRBJ1-4	-	TGTGCCAGCTCACCACCACAGCTGTCAACTAATGAAAAACTGTTTTTT	CASSPPQLSTNEKLFF
TRBV4-2	-	TRBJ2-7	-	TGTGCCAGCAGCCCCTTCCAGGCGGGCCCCCTTTCCTACGAGCAGTACTTC	CASSPFQAGPLSYEQYF
TRBV6-1	-	TRBJ1-4	TRBD1	TGTGCCAGCGGACCGGACAGGGTACCTGAAAAACTGTTTTTT	CASGPDRVPEKLFF
TRBV18	-	TRBJ2-1	TRBD1	TGTGCCAGCTCACCGGGGACAGGGGATTACAATGAGCAGTTCTTC	CASSPGTGDYNEQFF
TRBV9	-	TRBJ1-5	-	TGTGCCAGCAGCGTAGGAGGGTACGGTCAGCCCCAGCATTTT	CASSVGGYGQPQHF
TRBV6-5	-	TRBJ2-5	-	TGTGCCAGCAGTTACTCGCCGGGAGTAGGCCAAGAGACCCAGTACTTC	CASSYSPGVGQETQYF
TRBV5-1	-	TRBJ2-5	TRBD1	TGCGCCAGCAGCTTTGACCCGACAGGGCGGGTGAGTCGAGGTGGGGAGACCCAGTACTTC	CASSFDPTGRVSRGGETQYF
TRBV6-1	-	TRBJ1-2	-	TGTGCCAGCAGTTATTCGGGGACTATGGGTGGCTACACCTTC	CASSYSGTMGGYTF
TRBV5-1	-	TRBJ2-5	TRBD1	TGCGCCAGCAGCTTTGGACAGGGGCAAGAGACCCAGTACTTC	CASSFGQGQETQYF
TRBV5-1	few	TRBJ2-7	-	TGCGCCAGCAGCTTGGACAGCCCCTACGAGCAGTACTTC	CASSLDSPYEQYF
TRBV5-4	-	TRBJ2-1	TRBD2	TGTGCCAGCAGCCTCGGGACTACATCATACAATGAGCAGTTCTTC	CASSLGTTSYNEQFF
TRBV6-4	-	TRBJ1-2	-	TGTGCCAGCAGTGACTGGGGCTACCCTAGCTATGGCTACACCTTC	CASSDWGYPSYGYTF
TRBV7-3	-	TRBJ2-3	-	TGTGCCAGCAGCTTAACCGCAGGTGTGGCAGATACGCAGTATTTT	CASSLTAGVADTQYF
TRBV6-1	-	TRBJ2-6	-	TGTGCCAGCAGCCCCAGGTGGTCTGGGGCCAACGTCCTGACTTTC	CASSPRWSGANVLTF
TRBV20-1	-	TRBJ1-1	-	TGCAGTGAGACAGCGGGCACTGAAGCTTTCTTT	CSETAGTEAFF
TRBV5-1	-	TRBJ2-5	TRBD1	TGCGCCAGCAGCTTCGGACAGGGCCAAGAGACCCAGTACTTC	CASSFGQGQETQYF
TRBV28	-	TRBJ2-2	TRBD1	TGTGCCAGCAGCCGACAGGGGCTCGCGAACACCGGGGAGCTGTTTTTT	CASSRQGLANTGELFF